These 4 T cell receptor beta chains originate from one sample sequenced in a study of T-cell reconstitution after alpha-beta-depleted transplantation in children. As it was prepared, the TCRbeta library received unique molecular identifiers. TCRdb re-called the PCR reads through MiXCR, storing one row per CDR3 protein. This sample carries 600,000 to 700,000 distinct CDR3 sequences, around 13% of them seen once, and the ten largest clones take around 0.8%. The sample in question was PBMCs, obtained before TCRalphabeta/CD19-depleted stem cell transplant. The receptors stem from a girl aged 2 to 9 with congenital amegakaryocytic thrombocytopenia, due to receive a stem cell transplant.

This clonotype was observed at least ten times. The J gene is TRBJ2-1, the V gene TRBV29-1; D unresolved. CDR3 size: 11 residues. Trimming stripped 6 bases from V and 14 bases from J, with 17 bases between. Germline values: CDR1 SQVTM, CDR2 ANQGSEA. The CDR3 coding sequence is TGCAGCGTGGATATCGCAGGAGTGAAGTTCTTC. Translating it yields CSVDIAGVKFF.

This clonotype was seen ten or more times. The chain recombines TRBV9 with TRBJ1-5; D call uncertain. The germline gives CDR1 SGDLS, CDR2 YYNGEE. V lost 0 bases and J 4 bases, leaving 11 bases between the germline ends. This CDR3 is built from 15 residues. The CDR3 sequence is CASSVGSGFNQPQHF. The CDR3 DNA reads as TGTGCCAGCAGCGTAGGTTCCGGGTTTAATCAGCCCCAGCATTTT.

This clonotype was counted at least ten times. The chain combines TRBV6-4 with TRBJ2-3; 7 bases fit TRBD2. Germline assignment: CDR1 MRHNA and CDR2 SNTAGT. With V trimmed by 3 bases and J by 2 bases, 11 bases remained unmatched. The CDR3 runs to 17 residues. The DNA for the CDR3 is TGTGCCAGCAGTGAGAAGCGGGAAGGCATCGACACAGATACGCAGTATTTT. Its translation: CASSEKREGIDTDTQYF.

This clonotype came up many times. The V gene is TRBV5-1, the J gene TRBJ2-3; D perhaps matches TRBD2 (5 bases). Germline V lookup: CDR1 SGHRS, CDR2 YFSETQ. This CDR3 comprises 15 residues. Deletions cut 2 bases from V and 1 base from J, with 11 bases between. CDR3 sequence: CASSFRGMGTDTQYF. The CDR3 DNA reads as TGCGCCAGCAGCTTCAGAGGGATGGGCACAGATACGCAGTATTTT.